This T cell receptor (beta chain) was sequenced for a study of identical twins. Findings and caveats of the study: Fewer insertions characterized abundant cord blood beta clonotypes, whereas memory repertoires showed none. There is a chance that invariant MAIT and iNKT cells partially muddied zero-insertion analyses.

Template switching (which added a universal primer site) was used, and cDNA carried unique molecular identifiers. TCRdb re-called the 5' RACE reads with MiXCR, one entry per CDR3 protein. This sample has hundreds of thousands of distinct CDR3 sequences; around 24% occur once, and the top ten carry approximately 0.49%. In its sample, this clonotype was seen a few times. What it binds is unknown. V shed 6 bases, J shed 8 bases, and the junction held 12 bases outside the gene matches. This CDR3 has 14 amino acids. The germline V gene encodes CDR1 MNHEY and CDR2 SMNVEV (reference sequence). This sample also belongs to another study, concerning yellow fever vaccine responses in identical twins.

The V and J genes are TRBV27 and TRBJ1-2; TRBD1 matches at 7 bases. Specimen: CD4+ T cells sorted from blood. This TCR came from a woman younger than 35 in good health. The CDR3 coding sequence is TGTGCCAGCAGCTCCGGGACAGATCTTAAGGGCTACACCTTC. This encodes CASSSGTDLKGYTF.